The present TCR beta chain was sequenced within a study of T cell responses to AZD1222 COVID-19 vaccine. General study points: Seropositive at baseline were only a handful of AZD1222 recipients. The sample set comprised mostly white British donors with more females, and clonal diversity was possibly underestimated.

Whether given at about 4 or about 12 weeks, second doses were pooled. On this clone: The antigen is unknown.

The CDR3 sequence is 15 residues long. CDR1 is MDHEN, CDR2 SYDVKM, per germline. The germline V and J ends were trimmed by 6 bases and 0 bases, with 11 bases remaining between them. Some clones are missing from TCRdb's copy, which holds only in-frame ones; the method was immunoSEQ multiplex PCR. The sample contains 90,000 to 120,000 clones, approximately 90% of which appear only once. The chain employs TRBV28 and TRBJ1-4, with D tentatively TRBD1 (6 bases). The sample consisted of peripheral blood, taken 28 days after the second AZD1222 dose. This receptor was identified in an adult who received the AZD1222 COVID-19 vaccine. The CDR3 spells CASSYRAATNEKLFF. In nucleotides, the CDR3 is TGTGCCAGCAGCTACAGGGCCGCAACTAATGAAAAACTGTTTTTT.